This T cell receptor beta chain was sequenced in a study of blood T cell repertoires in COVID-19. About the research overall: Acute-phase and convalescent COVID-19 samples originated in the United States, Italy and Spain.

The germline gives CDR1 LNHNV, CDR2 YYDKDF (reference sequence). The CDR3 totals 12 residues. The V end was cut by 1 base, the J end by 9 bases, with 7 bases between. The repertoire was sequenced with immunoSEQ multiplex PCR; TCRdb's copy has only in-frame clones and lacks some. The data contain about 410,000 clones, 90% of them singletons. Individuals drawn from 20 to 30 US areas were roughly 18 to 95 years old. Researchers sorted participants into cohorts using their self-reported clinical history. Recovered status applied to Cohort 3 donors who had two consecutive negative PCRs. It also applied to those with clearance or with symptom resolution.

The sequence was obtained from a young man who had recovered from COVID-19. The chain uses TRBV15 and TRBJ1-5; D is unclear. Sequences were obtained from PBMCs or T cells enriched from blood (not recorded which). The CDR3: CATSRAYGPQHF. In DNA, the CDR3 is TGTGCCACCAGCAGAGCTTACGGGCCCCAGCATTTT.